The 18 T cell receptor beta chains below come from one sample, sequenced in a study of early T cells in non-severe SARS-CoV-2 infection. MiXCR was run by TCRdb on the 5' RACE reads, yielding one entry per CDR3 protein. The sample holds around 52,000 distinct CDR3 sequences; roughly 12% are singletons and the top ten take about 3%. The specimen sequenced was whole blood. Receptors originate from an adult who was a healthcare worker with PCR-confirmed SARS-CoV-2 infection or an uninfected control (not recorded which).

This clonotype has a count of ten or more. CDR3 protein: CASSYRAADTEAFF. As DNA, the CDR3 is TGTGCCAGCAGCTACAGGGCAGCGGACACTGAAGCTTTCTTT. The chain has TRBV14 and TRBJ1-1; perhaps TRBD1 as D (6 bases). Germline V gene lookup returns CDR1 SGHDN and CDR2 FVKESK. V lost 5 bases and J lost 3, with 13 bases in between. This CDR3 is built from 14 residues.

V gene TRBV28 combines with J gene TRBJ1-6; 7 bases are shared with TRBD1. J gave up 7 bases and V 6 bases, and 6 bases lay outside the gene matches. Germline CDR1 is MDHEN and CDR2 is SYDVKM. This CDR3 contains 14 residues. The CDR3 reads CASRRQGGNSPLHF. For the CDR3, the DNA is TGTGCCAGCAGAAGACAGGGTGGCAATTCACCCCTCCACTTT.

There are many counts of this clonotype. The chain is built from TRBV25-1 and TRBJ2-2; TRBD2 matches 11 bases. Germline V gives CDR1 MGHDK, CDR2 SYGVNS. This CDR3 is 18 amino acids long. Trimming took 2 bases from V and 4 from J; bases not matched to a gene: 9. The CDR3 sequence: CASSETDRLAGSTGELFF. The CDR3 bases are TGTGCCAGCAGTGAAACTGACAGACTAGCGGGATCCACCGGGGAGCTGTTTTTT.

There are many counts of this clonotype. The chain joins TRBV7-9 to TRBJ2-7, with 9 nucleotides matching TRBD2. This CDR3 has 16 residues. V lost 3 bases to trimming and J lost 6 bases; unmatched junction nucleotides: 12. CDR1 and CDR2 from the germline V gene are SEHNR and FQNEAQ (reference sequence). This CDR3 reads CASSFGPGLAGSEQYF. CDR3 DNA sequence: TGTGCCAGCAGCTTCGGCCCGGGACTAGCCGGAAGCGAGCAGTACTTC.

CDR3 sequence reads: CASSPTANSYEQYF. In nucleotides, the CDR3 is TGCGCCAGCAGCCCGACGGCTAACTCCTACGAGCAGTACTTC. This rearrangement joins TRBV4-1 to TRBJ2-7; no definite D call. Trimming left V 4 bases short and J 0 bases short, with 10 bases between. Looked up from germline, CDR1 is MGHRA and CDR2 is YSYEKL. The CDR3 covers 14 residues.

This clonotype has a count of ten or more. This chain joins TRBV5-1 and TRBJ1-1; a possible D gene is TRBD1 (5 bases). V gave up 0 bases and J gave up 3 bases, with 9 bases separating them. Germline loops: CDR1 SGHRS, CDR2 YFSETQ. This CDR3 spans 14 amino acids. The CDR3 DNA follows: TGCGCCAGCAGCTTGGTGGGACTAGACACTGAAGCTTTCTTT. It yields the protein CASSLVGLDTEAFF.

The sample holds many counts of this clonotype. The CDR3 nucleotides read TGTGCCATCAGATATACAGGGAGGGACGAGCAGTACTTC. Its protein is CAIRYTGRDEQYF. The chain employs TRBV10-3 and TRBJ2-7; maybe TRBD2 (7 bases). Germline V gene data show CDR1 as ENHRY and CDR2 as SYGVKD. The length of the CDR3 is 13 residues. The germline V and J ends were trimmed by 6 bases and 5 bases, with 14 bases remaining between them.

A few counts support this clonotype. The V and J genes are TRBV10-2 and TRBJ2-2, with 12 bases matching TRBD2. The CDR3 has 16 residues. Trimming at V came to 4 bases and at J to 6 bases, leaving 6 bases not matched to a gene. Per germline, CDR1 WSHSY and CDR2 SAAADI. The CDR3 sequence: CASSGLAGVPPGELFF. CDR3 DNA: TGCGCCAGCAGTGGACTAGCGGGAGTACCTCCCGGGGAGCTGTTTTTT.

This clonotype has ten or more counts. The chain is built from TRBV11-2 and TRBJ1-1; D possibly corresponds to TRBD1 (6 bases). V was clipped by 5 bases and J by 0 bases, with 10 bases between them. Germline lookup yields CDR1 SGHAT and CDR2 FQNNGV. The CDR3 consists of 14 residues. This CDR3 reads CASSRGQLNTEAFF. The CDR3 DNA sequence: TGTGCCAGCAGCCGCGGACAGCTGAACACTGAAGCTTTCTTT.

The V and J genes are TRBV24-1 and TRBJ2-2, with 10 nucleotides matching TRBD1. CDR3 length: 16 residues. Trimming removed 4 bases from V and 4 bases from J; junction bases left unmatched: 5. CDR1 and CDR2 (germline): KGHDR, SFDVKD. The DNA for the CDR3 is TGTGCCACCAGTGAGCTGCGGACAGGGGGCACCGGGGAGCTGTTTTTT. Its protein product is CATSELRTGGTGELFF.

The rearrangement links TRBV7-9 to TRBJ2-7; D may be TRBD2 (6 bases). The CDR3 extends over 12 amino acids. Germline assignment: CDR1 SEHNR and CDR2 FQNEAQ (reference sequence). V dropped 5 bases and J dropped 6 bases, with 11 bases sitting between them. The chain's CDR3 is CASSPGVGEQYF. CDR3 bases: TGTGCCAGCAGCCCGGGAGTGGGCGAGCAGTACTTC. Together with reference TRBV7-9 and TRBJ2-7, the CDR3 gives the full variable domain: DTGVSQNPRHKITKRGQNVTFRCDPISEHNRLYWYRQTLGQGPEFLTYFQNEAQLEKSRLLSDRFSAERPKGSFSTLEIQRTEQGDSAMYLCASSPGVGEQYFGPGTRLTVT.

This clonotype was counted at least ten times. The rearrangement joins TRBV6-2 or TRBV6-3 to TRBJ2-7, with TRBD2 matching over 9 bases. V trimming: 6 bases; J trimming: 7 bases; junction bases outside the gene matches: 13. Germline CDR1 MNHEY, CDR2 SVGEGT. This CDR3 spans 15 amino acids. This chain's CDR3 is CASSLGGSGGREQYF. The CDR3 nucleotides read TGTGCCAGCAGCCTCGGAGGGAGCGGGGGGCGAGAGCAGTACTTC.

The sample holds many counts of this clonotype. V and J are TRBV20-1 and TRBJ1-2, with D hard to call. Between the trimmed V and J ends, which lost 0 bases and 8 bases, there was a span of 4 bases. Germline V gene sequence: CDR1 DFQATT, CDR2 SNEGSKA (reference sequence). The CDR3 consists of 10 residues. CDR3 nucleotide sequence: TGCAGTGCTAGAGAGGGAGGCTACACCTTC. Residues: CSAREGGYTF.

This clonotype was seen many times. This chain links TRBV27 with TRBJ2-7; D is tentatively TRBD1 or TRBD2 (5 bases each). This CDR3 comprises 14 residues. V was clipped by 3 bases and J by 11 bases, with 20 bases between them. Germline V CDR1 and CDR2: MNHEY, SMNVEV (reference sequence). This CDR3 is CASSLPGPTAREYF. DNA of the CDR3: TGTGCCAGCAGTTTGCCGGGACCCACTGCTCGGGAGTACTTC.

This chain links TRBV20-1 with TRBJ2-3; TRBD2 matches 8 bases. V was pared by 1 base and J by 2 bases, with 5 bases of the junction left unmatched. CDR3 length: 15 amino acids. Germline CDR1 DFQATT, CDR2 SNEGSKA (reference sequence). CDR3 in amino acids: CSARGTSGFTDTQYF. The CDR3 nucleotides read TGCAGTGCTAGAGGAACTAGCGGCTTCACAGATACGCAGTATTTT.

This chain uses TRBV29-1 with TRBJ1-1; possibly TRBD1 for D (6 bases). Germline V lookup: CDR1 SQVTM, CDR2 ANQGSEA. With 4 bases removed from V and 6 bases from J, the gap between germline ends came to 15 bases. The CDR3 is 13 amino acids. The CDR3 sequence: CSVAPGGAAEAFF. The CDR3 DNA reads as TGCAGCGTTGCCCCCGGGGGCGCCGCTGAAGCTTTCTTT.

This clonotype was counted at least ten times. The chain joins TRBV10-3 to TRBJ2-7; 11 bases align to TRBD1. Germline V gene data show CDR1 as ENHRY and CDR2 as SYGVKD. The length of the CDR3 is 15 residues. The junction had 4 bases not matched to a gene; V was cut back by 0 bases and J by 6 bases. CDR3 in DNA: TGTGCCATCAGTGAGTCGAAGGGACAGGGGGTCGAGCAGTACTTC. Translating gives CAISESKGQGVEQYF.

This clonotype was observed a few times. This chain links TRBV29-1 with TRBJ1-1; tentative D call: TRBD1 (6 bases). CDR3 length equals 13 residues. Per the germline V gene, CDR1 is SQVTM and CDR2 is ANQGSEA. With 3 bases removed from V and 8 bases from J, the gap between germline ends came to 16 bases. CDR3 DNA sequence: TGCAGCGTTGATAGGGGGGCGCGAGCGGAAGCTTTCTTT. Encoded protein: CSVDRGARAEAFF.